The rows below give T cell receptor beta chains drawn from one sample of a study of OX40 agonist ivuxolimab in advanced cancers. The assay was immunoSEQ multiplex PCR, and TCRdb's table has in-frame clones only and misses some. The table shows roughly 68,000 clones, with around 80% occurring only once. This material consisted of CD4+ or CD8+ T cells sorted from blood, taken in a trial of the OX40 agonist ivuxolimab. Every receptor here comes from an adult with an advanced solid tumor such as melanoma, head and neck, liver or kidney cancer. CDR3s leave out the opening cysteine and the closing phenylalanine or tryptophan.

V	J	CDR3
TRBV11-2	TRBJ2-4	ASSSAAGGQNIQY
TRBV6-6	TRBJ2-5	ASKQGQETQY
TRBV19	TRBJ2-1	ASSPSQGTEQF
TRBV10-3	TRBJ2-4	AISGQAAQVQNIQY
TRBV5-1	TRBJ1-1	ASSLRGGTEAF
TRBV19	TRBJ2-3	ASSIPRSSTDTQY
TRBV7-7	TRBJ2-5	ASSLAVSRRKETQY
TRBV28	TRBJ2-7	ASRPGTSFGEQY
TRBV5-1	TRBJ2-5	ASSLVDGERETQY
TRBV11-2	TRBJ2-5	ASSFTRAMETQY
TRBV9	TRBJ2-3	ASSPFLSGRAFTDTQY
TRBV5-4	TRBJ1-1	ASELGQGYVKNTEAF
TRBV6-6	TRBJ2-1	ASSAYTGKSYNEQF
TRBV7-2	TRBJ2-7	ASSLYRFYEQY
TRBV5-1	TRBJ2-3	ASSTSAHGDTQY
TRBV11-1	TRBJ2-3	ASSSPPRDTQY
TRBV9	TRBJ2-7	ASSVGNSGDPEQY
TRBV2	TRBJ2-7	ASGLAGAYEQY
TRBV28	TRBJ1-2	ASSRDSFYGYT
TRBV2	TRBJ2-7	ASSVGGAGYEQY
TRBV5-5	TRBJ2-7	ASSPGGAYEQY
TRBV21-1	TRBJ2-7	ASSKGRGPYEQY
TRBV7-3	TRBJ2-2	ASSPAANTGELF
TRBV5-1	TRBJ2-1	ASSLGQGPYNEQF
TRBV6-1	TRBJ1-2	ASTLTPTDYGYT
TRBV28	TRBJ1-1	ASSLTSTGGGF
TRBV11-3	TRBJ2-6	ASSPSSGANVLT
TRBV5-1	TRBJ2-1	ASSLTSGSYNEQF
TRBV4-3	TRBJ2-7	ASSQDPRDYEQY
TRBV6-5	TRBJ1-1	ASSRVGAGSTEAF
TRBV5-5	TRBJ2-1	ASSLDPGPSYNEQF